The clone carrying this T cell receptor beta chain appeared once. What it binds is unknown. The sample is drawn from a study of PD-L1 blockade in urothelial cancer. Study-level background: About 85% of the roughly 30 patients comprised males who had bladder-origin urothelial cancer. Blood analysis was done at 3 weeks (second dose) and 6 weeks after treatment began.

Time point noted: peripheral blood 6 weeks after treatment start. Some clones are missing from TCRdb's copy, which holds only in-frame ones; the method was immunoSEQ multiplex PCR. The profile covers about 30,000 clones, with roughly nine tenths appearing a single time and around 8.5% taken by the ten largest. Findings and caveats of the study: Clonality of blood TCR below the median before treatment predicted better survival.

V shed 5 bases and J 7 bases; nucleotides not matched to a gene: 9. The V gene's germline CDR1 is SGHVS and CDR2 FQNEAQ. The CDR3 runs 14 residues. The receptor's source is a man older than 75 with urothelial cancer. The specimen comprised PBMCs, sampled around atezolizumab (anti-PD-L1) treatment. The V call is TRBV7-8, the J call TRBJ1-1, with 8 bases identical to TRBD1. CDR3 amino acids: CASSLLRTGSEAFF. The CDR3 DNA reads TGTGCCAGCAGCCTACTCAGGACAGGGAGTGAAGCTTTCTTT. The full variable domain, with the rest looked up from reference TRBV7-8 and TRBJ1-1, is GAGVSQSPRYKVAKRGQDVALRCDPISGHVSLFWYQQALGQGPEFLTYFQNEAQLDKSGLPSDRFFAERPEGSVSTLKIQRTQQEDSAVYLCASSLLRTGSEAFFGQGTRLTVV.